These T cell receptor beta chains were read from a single sample in a study of read filtering for tumor transcriptome and immune sequencing. Each CDR3 protein is one row after TCRdb ran MiXCR on the reads. Altogether tens of thousands of distinct CDR3 sequences are present, roughly 19% being singletons, with the ten largest covering around an eighth. Sequenced: a population of CD138-negative cells sorted from bone marrow. These receptors were obtained from a donor at least 40 years old with multiple myeloma. The CDR3 runs from the conserved cysteine through the conserved F or W. D genes are given only for firm matches. The size of a clone is reported for some rows only, either as once, few or many, or as a class for expanded clones.

clone size: many
V gene: TRBV20-1
D gene: TRBD2
J gene: TRBJ2-1
CDR3 DNA: TGCAGTGCTGAGAGGACTAGCGGGTACTCCTACAATGAGCAGTTCTTC
CDR3 protein: CSAERTSGYSYNEQFF

clone size: many
V gene: TRBV19
D gene: .
J gene: TRBJ2-2
CDR3 DNA: TGTGCCAGTTCTACACCGGGAAAGAGCACGGAGCTGTTTTTT
CDR3 protein: CASSTPGKSTELFF

clone size: many
V gene: TRBV20-1
D gene: TRBD1
J gene: TRBJ2-5
CDR3 DNA: TGCAGTGCTAGTGGACAGGGTCAAGGCCAAGAGACCCAGTACTTC
CDR3 protein: CSASGQGQGQETQYF

clone size: many
V gene: TRBV9
D gene: TRBD1
J gene: TRBJ1-1
CDR3 DNA: TGTGCCAGCAGCGTACAGGGGGCAGGGGGCCTGAACACTGAAGCTTTCTTT
CDR3 protein: CASSVQGAGGLNTEAFF

clone size: many
V gene: TRBV28
D gene: TRBD2
J gene: TRBJ2-5
CDR3 DNA: TGTGCCAGCAGTCCTAGCGGGAGGTCGGAGGTGGAGACCCAGTACTTC
CDR3 protein: CASSPSGRSEVETQYF

clone size: many
V gene: TRBV11-2
D gene: TRBD2
J gene: TRBJ2-1
CDR3 DNA: TGTGCCAGCAGCGGGACTAGCGGGAGTAATGAGCAGTTCTTC
CDR3 protein: CASSGTSGSNEQFF

clone size: .
V gene: TRBV20-1
D gene: .
J gene: TRBJ2-5
CDR3 DNA: TGCAGTGCTAGAGTTGGGACACAAATGCAGACCCAGTACTTC
CDR3 protein: CSARVGTQMQTQYF

clone size: many
V gene: TRBV10-1
D gene: TRBD2
J gene: TRBJ2-2
CDR3 DNA: TGCGCCAGCAGTGCGGGACTAGGAAACACCGGGGAGCTGTTTTTT
CDR3 protein: CASSAGLGNTGELFF

clone size: few
V gene: TRBV28
D gene: TRBD1
J gene: TRBJ1-1
CDR3 DNA: TGTGCCAGCAGTTTAGGGGACAGGGGTGGGACTGAAGCTTTCTTT
CDR3 protein: CASSLGDRGGTEAFF

clone size: many
V gene: TRBV5-6
D gene: .
J gene: TRBJ2-3
CDR3 DNA: TGTGCCAGCAGCCCAGGACTCAACACAGATACGCAGTATTTT
CDR3 protein: CASSPGLNTDTQYF

clone size: many
V gene: TRBV20-1
D gene: TRBD2
J gene: TRBJ2-2
CDR3 DNA: TGCAGTGCTCCATACCGACTAGCTAACACCGGGGAGCTGTTTTTT
CDR3 protein: CSAPYRLANTGELFF

clone size: many
V gene: TRBV7-2
D gene: .
J gene: TRBJ2-3
CDR3 DNA: TGTGCCAGCAGCCTAGGGCGAGGGGATACGCAGTATTTT
CDR3 protein: CASSLGRGDTQYF

clone size: .
V gene: TRBV20-1
D gene: .
J gene: TRBJ1-5
CDR3 DNA: TGCAGTGCTAGGAACCCTGGACAAGCGAGCAATCAGCCCCAGCATTTT
CDR3 protein: CSARNPGQASNQPQHF

clone size: once
V gene: TRBV6-1
D gene: .
J gene: TRBJ1-3
CDR3 DNA: TGTGCCAGCAGCAACTCTGGAAACACCATATATTTT
CDR3 protein: CASSNSGNTIYF

clone size: many
V gene: TRBV2
D gene: .
J gene: TRBJ2-2
CDR3 DNA: TGTGCCAGCACCGAAAATACCGGGGAGCTGTTTTTT
CDR3 protein: CASTENTGELFF

clone size: .
V gene: TRBV25-1
D gene: TRBD1
J gene: TRBJ2-1
CDR3 DNA: TGTGCCAGCAGTGTGTCGGACAGGGGGTTGATTGAGCAGTTCTTC
CDR3 protein: CASSVSDRGLIEQFF

clone size: many
V gene: TRBV11-1
D gene: TRBD2
J gene: TRBJ2-1
CDR3 DNA: TGTGCCAGCAGCTTAGTCGGGGGGGACTACAATGAGCAGTTCTTC
CDR3 protein: CASSLVGGDYNEQFF

clone size: few
V gene: TRBV28
D gene: .
J gene: TRBJ1-2
CDR3 DNA: TGTGCCAGCAGTTTAGTTCAGGGATTATATGGCTACACCTTC
CDR3 protein: CASSLVQGLYGYTF

clone size: many
V gene: TRBV9
D gene: .
J gene: TRBJ1-5
CDR3 DNA: TGTGCCAGCAGCGCGGGGCTTACGGGGCAGCCCCAGCATTTT
CDR3 protein: CASSAGLTGQPQHF

clone size: many
V gene: TRBV29-1
D gene: TRBD2
J gene: TRBJ2-3
CDR3 DNA: TGCAGCGCCACTCCAACTAGCGGTACGCAGTATTTT
CDR3 protein: CSATPTSGTQYF

clone size: few
V gene: TRBV19
D gene: .
J gene: TRBJ1-5
CDR3 DNA: TGTGCCAGTAGTATACCCGGAAATCAACAGCCCCAGCATTTT
CDR3 protein: CASSIPGNQQPQHF

clone size: many
V gene: TRBV6-1
D gene: .
J gene: TRBJ2-2
CDR3 DNA: TGTGCCAGCAGTGAACGGCGTCAGACGAACACCGGGGAGCTGTTTTTT
CDR3 protein: CASSERRQTNTGELFF

clone size: few
V gene: TRBV29-1
D gene: .
J gene: TRBJ1-3
CDR3 DNA: TGCAGCGTTACCCCGGAGTGGGGACCTGGAAACACCATATATTTT
CDR3 protein: CSVTPEWGPGNTIYF

clone size: many
V gene: TRBV24-1
D gene: .
J gene: TRBJ2-5
CDR3 DNA: TGTGCCACCAGTAGACCCAACCAAGAGACCCAGTACTTC
CDR3 protein: CATSRPNQETQYF

clone size: many
V gene: TRBV6-1
D gene: .
J gene: TRBJ2-3
CDR3 DNA: TGTGCCAGTTACTCGAAAGACGGCCGCACAGATACGCAGTATTTT
CDR3 protein: CASYSKDGRTDTQYF

clone size: .
V gene: TRBV12-3/TRBV12-4
D gene: .
J gene: TRBJ1-1
CDR3 DNA: TGTGCCAGCAGTTTTGGAGTGAACACTGAAACTTTCTTT
CDR3 protein: CASSFGVNTETFF

clone size: many
V gene: TRBV28
D gene: .
J gene: TRBJ1-5
CDR3 DNA: TGTGCCAGCGCAGTTTGGGGGGGCGGGTTCAATCAGCCCCAGCATTTT
CDR3 protein: CASAVWGGGFNQPQHF

clone size: .
V gene: TRBV7-9
D gene: .
J gene: TRBJ2-7
CDR3 DNA: TGTGCCAGCAGCTTATCAGTTGGCGAGCAGTACTTC
CDR3 protein: CASSLSVGEQYF

clone size: .
V gene: TRBV28
D gene: .
J gene: TRBJ1-5
CDR3 DNA: TGTGCCAGCAGTTTAACCTACTCCGGGAGACAGCCCCAGCATTTT
CDR3 protein: CASSLTYSGRQPQHF

clone size: once
V gene: TRBV19
D gene: TRBD2
J gene: TRBJ2-7
CDR3 DNA: TGTGCCAGTAGTATGGCTAGCGGGGGATACGAGCAGTACTTC
CDR3 protein: CASSMASGGYEQYF

clone size: many
V gene: TRBV30
D gene: TRBD2
J gene: TRBJ2-7
CDR3 DNA: TGTGCCTGGGGGAGGGGACCGGGCACCTACGAGCAGTACTTC
CDR3 protein: CAWGRGPGTYEQYF

clone size: many
V gene: TRBV20-1
D gene: TRBD2
J gene: TRBJ2-1
CDR3 DNA: TGCAGTGCATGGGACTACGACAATGAGCAGTTCTTC
CDR3 protein: CSAWDYDNEQFF

clone size: many
V gene: TRBV12-3/TRBV12-4
D gene: .
J gene: TRBJ2-3
CDR3 DNA: TGTGCCAGCAGCCGATCGGGAGCCACCACAGATACGCAGTATTTT
CDR3 protein: CASSRSGATTDTQYF

clone size: many
V gene: TRBV28
D gene: .
J gene: TRBJ2-7
CDR3 DNA: TGTGCCAGCAGTCTCACCTCGGGCAGGGCGGTCGACGAGCAGTACTTC
CDR3 protein: CASSLTSGRAVDEQYF

clone size: .
V gene: TRBV6-1
D gene: TRBD1
J gene: TRBJ1-5
CDR3 DNA: TGTGCCAGCACAAGACAGGGTGATCAGCCCCAGCATTTT
CDR3 protein: CASTRQGDQPQHF

clone size: many
V gene: TRBV7-2
D gene: .
J gene: TRBJ2-3
CDR3 DNA: TGTGCCAGCAGCTTAGGGCGGAAGGCCTTTGGCGATACGCAGTATTTT
CDR3 protein: CASSLGRKAFGDTQYF

clone size: medium-sized
V gene: TRBV20-1
D gene: .
J gene: TRBJ2-1
CDR3 DNA: TGCAGTGCTAGAGATTTGGTGGGAACCTACAATGAGCAGTTCTTC
CDR3 protein: CSARDLVGTYNEQFF

clone size: many
V gene: TRBV5-5
D gene: .
J gene: TRBJ1-1
CDR3 DNA: TGTGCCAGCAGCTTACAGGGTCTCGCTGAAGCTTTCTTT
CDR3 protein: CASSLQGLAEAFF

clone size: .
V gene: TRBV6-4
D gene: .
J gene: TRBJ1-5
CDR3 DNA: TGTGCCATCCCACTCCCGGGACACTGCAATCAGCCCCAGCATTTT
CDR3 protein: CAIPLPGHCNQPQHF

clone size: many
V gene: TRBV7-3
D gene: TRBD2
J gene: TRBJ2-3
CDR3 DNA: TGTGCCAGCAGCTCGTATAGCGGGGGTAGCACAGATACGCAGTATTTT
CDR3 protein: CASSSYSGGSTDTQYF

clone size: many
V gene: TRBV11-2
D gene: .
J gene: TRBJ2-1
CDR3 DNA: TGTGCCAGCAGCTTAGACGGTTCGTTTACCAATGAGCAGTTCTTC
CDR3 protein: CASSLDGSFTNEQFF

clone size: many
V gene: TRBV4-1
D gene: TRBD1
J gene: TRBJ2-1
CDR3 DNA: TGCGCCAGCAGCCAAACTCCCACAGGGGGCTGGGGTGAGCAGTTCTTC
CDR3 protein: CASSQTPTGGWGEQFF

clone size: many
V gene: TRBV11-2
D gene: TRBD2
J gene: TRBJ2-1
CDR3 DNA: TGTGCCAGCAGCGCCCGACTAGCGGAGTACAATGAGCAGTTCTTC
CDR3 protein: CASSARLAEYNEQFF

clone size: many
V gene: TRBV29-1
D gene: .
J gene: TRBJ1-1
CDR3 DNA: TGCAGCGTGGCTACAGGGCTCTTGGGATTTGAAGCTTTCTTT
CDR3 protein: CSVATGLLGFEAFF

clone size: .
V gene: TRBV20-1
D gene: .
J gene: TRBJ2-3
CDR3 DNA: TGCAGCGCTAGACCAGATACGCAGTATTTT
CDR3 protein: CSARPDTQYF

clone size: many
V gene: TRBV7-7
D gene: TRBD1
J gene: TRBJ2-3
CDR3 DNA: TGTGCTAGCAGACCAGGGGGCGGCACAGATACGCAGTATTTT
CDR3 protein: CASRPGGGTDTQYF

clone size: many
V gene: TRBV20-1
D gene: TRBD2
J gene: TRBJ2-1
CDR3 DNA: TGCAGTGCTAGAGACAGCGGGAGTAAGGTTGAGCAGTTCTTC
CDR3 protein: CSARDSGSKVEQFF

clone size: many
V gene: TRBV7-9
D gene: TRBD2
J gene: TRBJ2-1
CDR3 DNA: TGTGCCAGCAGCCCAAGCGGGAGCTCCTACAATGAGCAGTTCTTC
CDR3 protein: CASSPSGSSYNEQFF

clone size: few
V gene: TRBV20-1
D gene: TRBD2
J gene: TRBJ2-1
CDR3 DNA: TGCAGTGCTAGAGGGTTAGCGGGCGCCTCCTACAATGAGCAGTTCTTC
CDR3 protein: CSARGLAGASYNEQFF

clone size: many
V gene: TRBV3-1
D gene: TRBD1
J gene: TRBJ2-7
CDR3 DNA: TGTGCCAGCAGCAAGACAGGGGGCCTCGAGCAGTACTTC
CDR3 protein: CASSKTGGLEQYF

clone size: few
V gene: TRBV7-2
D gene: TRBD2
J gene: TRBJ2-1
CDR3 DNA: TGTGCCAGCAGCTTAGCTAGCGGGGGGAGCAATGAGCAGTTCTTC
CDR3 protein: CASSLASGGSNEQFF

clone size: many
V gene: TRBV12-5
D gene: TRBD1
J gene: TRBJ1-2
CDR3 DNA: TGTGCTAGTGGTCCCGAGGACAGGGTCTATGGCTACACCTTC
CDR3 protein: CASGPEDRVYGYTF